The T cell receptor (beta chain) under discussion was sequenced for a study of OX40 agonist ivuxolimab in advanced cancers. Study findings and constraints: Mean expanded clone counts were higher in CD8+ than CD4+ T cells. The antigens recognized by the expanded peripheral T cells, that is their antigen specificity, were not determined.

The protocol was immunoSEQ multiplex PCR, while the TCRdb copy is restricted to in-frame clones and leaves out a portion. The table includes fewer than 45,000 clones, roughly 91% detected once. Any history of autoimmune disease or systemic immunosuppression disqualified patients. Blood sampling took place at baseline, cycle 4 day 1, and cycle 7 day 1. Of note for this clone: Its antigen is not known.

The CDR3 runs to 14 residues. Trimming stripped 2 bases from V and 0 bases from J, with 8 bases between. Looked up from germline, CDR1 is SGHKS and CDR2 is YYEKEE (reference sequence). The clonotype originates from an adult with an advanced solid tumor such as melanoma, head and neck, liver or kidney cancer. The V call is TRBV5-5, the J call TRBJ1-1; D not resolved. Sample: CD4+ or CD8+ T cells sorted from blood, taken in a trial of the OX40 agonist ivuxolimab. CDR3 protein: CASSLTVLNTEAFF. DNA for the CDR3: TGTGCCAGCAGCTTAACCGTTCTGAACACTGAAGCTTTCTTT.